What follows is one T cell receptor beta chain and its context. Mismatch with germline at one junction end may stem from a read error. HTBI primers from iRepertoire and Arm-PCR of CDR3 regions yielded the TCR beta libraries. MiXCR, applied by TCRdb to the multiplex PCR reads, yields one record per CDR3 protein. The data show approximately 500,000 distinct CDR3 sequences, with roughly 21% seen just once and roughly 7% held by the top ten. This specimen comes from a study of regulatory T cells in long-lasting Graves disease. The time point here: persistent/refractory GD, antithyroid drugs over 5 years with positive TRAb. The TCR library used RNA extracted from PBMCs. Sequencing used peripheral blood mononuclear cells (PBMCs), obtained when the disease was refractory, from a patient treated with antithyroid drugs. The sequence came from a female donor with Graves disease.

The CDR3 DNA follows: TGTGCCACCAGCGCCGGGGTTGGAGCAAGCTCCTACGAGCAGCACTTC. Translation gives CATSAGVGASSYEQHF. The rearrangement joins TRBV24-1 to TRBJ2-7, with a tentative D call TRBD2 (5 bases). Germline CDR1 KGHDR, CDR2 SFDVKD. The CDR3 length is 16 residues.